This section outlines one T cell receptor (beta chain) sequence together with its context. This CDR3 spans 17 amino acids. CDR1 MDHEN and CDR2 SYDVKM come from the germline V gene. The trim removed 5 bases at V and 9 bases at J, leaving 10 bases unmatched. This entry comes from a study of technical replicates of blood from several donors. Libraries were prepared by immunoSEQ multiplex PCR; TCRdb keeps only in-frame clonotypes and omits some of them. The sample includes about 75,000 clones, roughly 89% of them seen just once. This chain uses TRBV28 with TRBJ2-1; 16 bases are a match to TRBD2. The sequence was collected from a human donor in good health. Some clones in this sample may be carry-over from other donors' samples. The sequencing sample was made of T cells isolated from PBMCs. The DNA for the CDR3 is TGTGCCAGCAGTCCCGCGGGACTAGCGGGGGGGCGATTTGAGCAGTTCTTC. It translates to CASSPAGLAGGRFEQFF.